This note documents a single TCR beta chain sequence. This clonotype occurred many times. This clone's antigen is unknown. There are no base qualities to consult, and no much larger clone falls within one base. The germline V gene gives CDR1 as SNHLY and CDR2 as FYNNEI. V is pared back by 4 bases and J by 1 base, with 14 bases lying between the germline termini. Including cysteine and phenylalanine, the CDR3 has 15 amino acids. Left in the record is the CDR3 DNA by itself, 45 bases read in frame from the first base. The data were taken from a study of T cells in Graves' hyperthyroidism and ophthalmopathy (dated by TCRdb to 2018 to 2020). About the full investigation: Peripheral blood samples were taken at initial diagnosis, before any treatment was given. For training and testing, the 80 to 100 patients in the discovery cohort were randomly divided in a 7:3 ratio. Whether ophthalmopathy could be predicted prospectively was tested in an independent validation cohort made up of fewer than 20 hyperthyroidism patients plus 17 patients who later progressed to ophthalmopathy. After blood sampling, hyperthyroidism patients were treated with methimazole at a starting dose of 30 mg daily, and ophthalmopathy patients were treated with high-dose intravenous methylprednisolone. To identify TCR V-J signatures that set the groups apart, the researchers used a discovery cohort of roughly 100 patients, made up of roughly 40 with Graves' ophthalmopathy and some 56 with stable Graves' hyperthyroidism. In roughly six Graves' hyperthyroidism patients, the study also compared T-cell repertoires from thyroid tissue with T-cell repertoires from blood. The paper describes TCR Vbeta CDR3 sequencing of roughly 130 peripheral blood samples, made up of 40 to 45 ophthalmopathy patients, more than 70 hyperthyroidism patients and 17 progressor patients. The investigation overall reported the following: In validation, progression to ophthalmopathy was predicted by the model with 65% to 71% sensitivity and around 76% specificity, a median of approximately 6.5 months before onset. Most expanded thyroid clonotypes (frequency above 0.001) were also detected in blood, suggesting blood repertoires may reflect thyroid immune responses. A model built on a 13 V-J signature distinguished ophthalmopathy from stable hyperthyroidism, reaching 85% to 90% sensitivity and around 81% specificity in cross-validation and 80%/75% in testing. Sample size was not statistically predetermined, and blinding of investigators to group allocation was not performed.

The TCR beta CDR3 regions were amplified from the RNA transcripts. A first-round RT-PCR of the TCR CDR3 used the HTBI primer set with the Qiagen OneStep RT-PCR kit. A second multiplex PCR round built the libraries, followed by size selection and purification. Libraries were sequenced paired-end with 100 bp reads on an Illumina HiSeq2000. From the authors' description of their analysis: SOAPnuke was used to process the raw data, with reads discarded if the reads contained adapters or uncalled bases, had a mean Phred below 15, or lacked an exact constant-primer or identifier match. COPE v1.2.5 was used to merge high-quality paired reads, and clonotypes were defined as unique nucleotide sequences. Clonotypes were aligned to IMGT TRBV, TRBD and TRBJ reference segments using MiTCR v1.1. Analysis was restricted to V-J combinations with a frequency above 0.0001, which covered roughly 99% of repertoires. The TCS score was defined as F50 (clonal expansion) divided by E x V (chaos), with BLOSUM62-based TCRdist calculated between CDR3 peptides within each V-J. Welch's t-statistics and random forest reduced roughly 530 V-J features to 13, which were used in a naive Bayes classifier (R e1071). Using fastp at Q25 and MiXCR, TCRdb reprocessed the public reads and kept productive beta chains. Each CDR3 protein appears once, grouped with its most common genes and DNA. These V and J calls originate from TCRdb's pipeline instead of the authors' own analysis. This sample is represented by 530,000 or so distinct CDR3 sequences; approximately 25% of them were singletons. The leading ten clones occupy approximately 10% of the sample.

Ophthalmopathy patients had moderately to severely active disease, with a Clinical Activity Score of 3 or more, a NOSPECS grade of 4 or more, and a disease duration of less than 3 months. Any patient with an uncontrolled infection, another autoimmune disease, pregnancy or lactation was excluded. Diagnoses relied on clinical symptoms, serum thyroxine and TRAb, thyroid ultrasound and orbital computed tomography. PBMCs were separated from roughly 10 ml of fresh peripheral blood using Ficoll-Paque density gradient centrifugation. Total RNA was extracted with Trizol reagent, and quality was checked on an Agilent 2100 Bioanalyzer.

The rearranged chain carries TRBV2 and TRBJ2-7, with the identity of the D gene unclear. The sequencing sample was made of blood. The TCR sequence derives from a woman in her 30s with Graves' ophthalmopathy. Read as DNA, the sequence is TGTGCCAGCAGTGGTTTGGGTGCCACATCCTACGAGCAGTACTTC. This encodes CASSGLGATSYEQYF.